This T cell receptor beta chain is drawn from a study of T cell changes during pregnancy in multiple sclerosis. The germline gives CDR1 GTSNPN, CDR2 SVGIG (reference sequence). CDR3 size: 14 residues. Unmatched junction bases numbered 4, after V lost 5 bases and J lost 0 bases. The data were produced by immunoSEQ multiplex PCR, yet TCRdb's version contains in-frame clones alone and is incomplete. The table has about 84,000 clones, around 93% seen once. The rearrangement uses TRBV30 and TRBJ2-1; 7 nucleotides line up with TRBD1. This clonotype was obtained from a female donor with multiple sclerosis, enrolled in a pregnancy study. Material: peripheral blood, obtained in the third trimester of pregnancy. As DNA, the CDR3 is TGTGCCTGGCAGCACAGGGGCTCCTACAATGAGCAGTTCTTC. It yields the protein CAWQHRGSYNEQFF. Drawing the rest from reference TRBV30 and TRBJ2-1, the complete variable domain is SQTIHQWPATLVQPVGSPLSLECTVEGTSNPNLYWYRQAAGRGLQLLFYSVGIGQISSEVPQNLSASRPQDRQFILSSKKLLLSDSGFYLCAWQHRGSYNEQFFGPGTRLTVL.